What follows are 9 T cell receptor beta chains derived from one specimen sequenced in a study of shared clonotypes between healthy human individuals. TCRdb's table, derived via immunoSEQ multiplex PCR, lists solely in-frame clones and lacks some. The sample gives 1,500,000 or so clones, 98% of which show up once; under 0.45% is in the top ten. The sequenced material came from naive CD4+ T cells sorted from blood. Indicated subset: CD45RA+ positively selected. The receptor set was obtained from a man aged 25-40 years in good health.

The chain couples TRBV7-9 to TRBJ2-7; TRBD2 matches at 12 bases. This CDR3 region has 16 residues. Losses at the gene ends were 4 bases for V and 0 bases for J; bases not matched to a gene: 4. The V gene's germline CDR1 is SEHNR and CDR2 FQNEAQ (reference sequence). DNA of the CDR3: TGTGCCAGCAGCTACGGACTAGCGGGACACTCCTACGAGCAGTACTTC. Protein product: CASSYGLAGHSYEQYF.

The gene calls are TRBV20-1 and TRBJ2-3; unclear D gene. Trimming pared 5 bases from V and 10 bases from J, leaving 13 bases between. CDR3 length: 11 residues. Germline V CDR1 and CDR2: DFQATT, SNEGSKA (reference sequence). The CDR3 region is CSAQISIAQYF. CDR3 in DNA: TGCAGTGCTCAAATATCCATCGCGCAGTATTTT.

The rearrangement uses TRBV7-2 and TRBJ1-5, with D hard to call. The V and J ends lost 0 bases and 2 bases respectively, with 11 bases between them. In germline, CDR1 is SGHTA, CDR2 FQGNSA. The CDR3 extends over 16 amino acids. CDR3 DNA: TGTGCCAGCAGCTTAGCGGGTGCATTCCGCAATCAGCCCCAGCATTTT. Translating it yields CASSLAGAFRNQPQHF.

CDR3 DNA sequence: TGTGCCAGCAGTTCCCGACAGAACTATGGCTACACCTTC. Translating it yields CASSSRQNYGYTF. This sequence joins TRBV28 and TRBJ1-2; maybe TRBD1 (5 bases). This CDR3 has 13 amino acids. The germline V gene has CDR1 MDHEN and CDR2 SYDVKM. V was clipped by 4 bases and J by 2 bases, with 8 bases between them.

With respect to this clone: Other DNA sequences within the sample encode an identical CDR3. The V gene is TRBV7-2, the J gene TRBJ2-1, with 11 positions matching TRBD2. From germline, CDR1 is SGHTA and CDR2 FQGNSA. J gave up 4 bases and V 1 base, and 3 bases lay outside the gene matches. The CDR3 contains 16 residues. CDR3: CASSLVGTSGYNEQFF. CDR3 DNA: TGTGCCAGCAGCTTAGTAGGGACTAGCGGTTACAATGAGCAGTTCTTC.

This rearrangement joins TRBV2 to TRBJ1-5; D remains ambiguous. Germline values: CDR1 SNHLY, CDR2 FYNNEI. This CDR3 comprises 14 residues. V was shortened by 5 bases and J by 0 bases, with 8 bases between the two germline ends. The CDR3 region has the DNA TGTGCCAGCAGTCCGATAGTTAGCAATCAGCCCCAGCATTTT. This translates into CASSPIVSNQPQHF.

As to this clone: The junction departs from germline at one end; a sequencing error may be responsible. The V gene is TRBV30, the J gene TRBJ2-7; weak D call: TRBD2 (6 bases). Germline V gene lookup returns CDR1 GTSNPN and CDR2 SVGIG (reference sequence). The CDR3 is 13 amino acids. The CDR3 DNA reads TGCCTCTTGTCAGGGAGGCTTCGGTACGAGCAGTACTTC. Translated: CLLSGRLRYEQYF.

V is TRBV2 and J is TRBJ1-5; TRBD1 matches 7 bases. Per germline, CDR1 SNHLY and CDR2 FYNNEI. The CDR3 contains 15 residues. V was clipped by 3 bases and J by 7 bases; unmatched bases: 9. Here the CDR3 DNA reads TGTGCCAGCAGTGAGTCGACAGGGATTTACCAGCCCCAGCATTTT. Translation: CASSESTGIYQPQHF.

The CDR3 DNA follows: TGTGCCATCAGTGCGGGACAGTTGAACACCGGGGAGCTGTTTTTT. This sequence encodes CAISAGQLNTGELFF. The V call is TRBV10-3, the J call TRBJ2-2; 7 bases agree with TRBD1. CDR3 length: 15 amino acids. CDR1 is ENHRY, CDR2 SYGVKD, per germline. V lost 4 bases and J lost 1; bases outside the gene matches: 3.